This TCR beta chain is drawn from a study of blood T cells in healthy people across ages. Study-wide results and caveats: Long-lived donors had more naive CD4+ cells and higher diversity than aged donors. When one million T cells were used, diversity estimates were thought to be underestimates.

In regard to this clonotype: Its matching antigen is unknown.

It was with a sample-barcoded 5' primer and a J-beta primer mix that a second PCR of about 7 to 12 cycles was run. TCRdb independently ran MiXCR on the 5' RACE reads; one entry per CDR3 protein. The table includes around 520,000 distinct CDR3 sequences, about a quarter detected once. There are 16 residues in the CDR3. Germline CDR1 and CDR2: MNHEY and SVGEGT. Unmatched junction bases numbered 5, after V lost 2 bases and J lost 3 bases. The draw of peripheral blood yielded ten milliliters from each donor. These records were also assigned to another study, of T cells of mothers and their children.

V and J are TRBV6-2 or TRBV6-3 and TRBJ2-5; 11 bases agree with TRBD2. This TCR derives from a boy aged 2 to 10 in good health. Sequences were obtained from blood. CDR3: CASSYGLAGGEETQYF. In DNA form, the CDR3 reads TGTGCCAGCAGTTACGGGCTAGCGGGAGGAGAAGAGACCCAGTACTTC.